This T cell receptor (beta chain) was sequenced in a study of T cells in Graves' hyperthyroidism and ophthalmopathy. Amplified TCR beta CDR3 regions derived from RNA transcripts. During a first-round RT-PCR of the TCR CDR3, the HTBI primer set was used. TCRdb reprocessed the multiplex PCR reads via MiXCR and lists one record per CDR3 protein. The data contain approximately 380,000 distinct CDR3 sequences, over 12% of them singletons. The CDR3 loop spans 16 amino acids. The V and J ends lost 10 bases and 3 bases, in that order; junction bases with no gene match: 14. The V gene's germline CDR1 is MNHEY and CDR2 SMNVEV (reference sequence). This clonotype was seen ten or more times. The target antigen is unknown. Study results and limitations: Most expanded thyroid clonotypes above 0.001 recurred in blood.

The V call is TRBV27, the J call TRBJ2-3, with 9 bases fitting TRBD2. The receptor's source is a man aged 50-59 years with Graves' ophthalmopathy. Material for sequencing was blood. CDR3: CAISRGAGGRTDTQYF. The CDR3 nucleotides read TGTGCCATTTCGAGGGGAGCGGGAGGTAGGACAGATACGCAGTATTTT.